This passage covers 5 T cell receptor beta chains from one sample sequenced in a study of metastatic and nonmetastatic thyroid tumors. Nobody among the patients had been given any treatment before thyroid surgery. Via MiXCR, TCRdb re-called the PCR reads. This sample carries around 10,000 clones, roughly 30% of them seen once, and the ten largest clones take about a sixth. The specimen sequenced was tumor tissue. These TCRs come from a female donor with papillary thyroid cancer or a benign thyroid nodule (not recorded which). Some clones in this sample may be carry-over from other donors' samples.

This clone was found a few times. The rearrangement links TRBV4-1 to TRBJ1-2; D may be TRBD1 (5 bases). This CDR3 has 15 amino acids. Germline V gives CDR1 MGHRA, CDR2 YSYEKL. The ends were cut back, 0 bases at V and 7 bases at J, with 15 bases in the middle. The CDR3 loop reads CASSQDSWGLRGYTF. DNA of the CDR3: TGCGCCAGCAGCCAAGATAGTTGGGGGTTACGTGGCTACACCTTC.

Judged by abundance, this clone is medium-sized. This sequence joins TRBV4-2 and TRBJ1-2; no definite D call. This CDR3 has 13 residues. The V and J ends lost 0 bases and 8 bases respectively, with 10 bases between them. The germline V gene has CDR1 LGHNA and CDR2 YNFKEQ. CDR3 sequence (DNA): TGTGCCAGCAGCCAAGAACCCCATCCCGGCTACACCTTC. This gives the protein CASSQEPHPGYTF.

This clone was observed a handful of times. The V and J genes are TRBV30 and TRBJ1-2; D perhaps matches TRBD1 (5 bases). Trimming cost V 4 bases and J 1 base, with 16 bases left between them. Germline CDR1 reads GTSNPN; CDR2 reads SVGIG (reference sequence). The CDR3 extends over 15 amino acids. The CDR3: CAWTSAGGNNYGYTF. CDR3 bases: TGTGCCTGGACCTCCGCGGGGGGAAATAACTATGGCTACACCTTC.

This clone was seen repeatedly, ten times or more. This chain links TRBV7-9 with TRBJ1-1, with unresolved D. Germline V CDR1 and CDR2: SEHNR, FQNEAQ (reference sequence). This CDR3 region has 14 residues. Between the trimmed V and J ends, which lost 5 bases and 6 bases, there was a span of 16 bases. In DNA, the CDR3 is TGTGCCAGCAGCCAAAATAGTTGGGAGCCTGAAGCTTTCTTT. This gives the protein CASSQNSWEPEAFF.

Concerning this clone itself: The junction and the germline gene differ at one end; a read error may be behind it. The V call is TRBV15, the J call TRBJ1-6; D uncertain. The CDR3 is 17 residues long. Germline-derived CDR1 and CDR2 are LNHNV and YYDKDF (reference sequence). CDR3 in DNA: TGTACCACCAGCAGAGATCCTAGCCGAACGGGTTGGCAAGGACTCCACTTT. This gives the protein CTTSRDPSRTGWQGLHF. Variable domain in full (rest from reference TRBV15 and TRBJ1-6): DAMVIQNPRYQVTQFGKPVTLSCSQTLNHNVMYWYQQKSSQAPKLLFHYYDKDFNNEADTPDNFQSRRPNTSFCFLDIRSPGLGDTAMYLCTTSRDPSRTGWQGLHFGNGTRLTVT.